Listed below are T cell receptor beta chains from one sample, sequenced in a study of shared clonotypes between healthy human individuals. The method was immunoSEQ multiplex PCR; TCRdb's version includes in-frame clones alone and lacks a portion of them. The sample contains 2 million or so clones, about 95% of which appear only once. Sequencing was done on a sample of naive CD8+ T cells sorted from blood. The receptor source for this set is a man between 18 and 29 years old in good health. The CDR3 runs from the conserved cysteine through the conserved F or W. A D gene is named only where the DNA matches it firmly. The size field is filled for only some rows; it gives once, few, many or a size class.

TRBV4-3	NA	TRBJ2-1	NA	TGCGCCAGCAGCCAAGCTAACCAGGTAAACTACAATGAGCAGTTCTTC	CASSQANQVNYNEQFF
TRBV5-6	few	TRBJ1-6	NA	TGTGCCAGCAGCCGACAGGTTAATTCACCCCTCCACTTT	CASSRQVNSPLHF
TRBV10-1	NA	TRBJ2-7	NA	TGCGCCAGCAGTCCCAGCCCCAACAGGGCCTACGAGCAGTACTTC	CASSPSPNRAYEQYF
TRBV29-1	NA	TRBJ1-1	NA	TGCAGCGTTTTGCTGTCCGGGAACACTGAAGCTTTCTTT	CSVLLSGNTEAFF
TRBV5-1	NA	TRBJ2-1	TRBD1	TGCGCCAGCAGCTGGGGGACAGGGGGCCCCTACAATGAGCAGTTCTTC	CASSWGTGGPYNEQFF
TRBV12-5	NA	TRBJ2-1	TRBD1	TGTGCTAGTGCCCCCACCGGCGCAGGGGGCTCCTACAATGAGCAGTTCTTC	CASAPTGAGGSYNEQFF
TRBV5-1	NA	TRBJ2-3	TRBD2	TGCGCCAGCAGCTTGGTTAGCGGGGGAGGCACAGATACGCAGTATTTT	CASSLVSGGGTDTQYF
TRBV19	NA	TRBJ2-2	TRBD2	TGTGCCAGTAGTACCCCGGGACTAGCGCGGACCGGGGAGCTGTTTTTT	CASSTPGLARTGELFF
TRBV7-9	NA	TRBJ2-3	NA	TGTGCCAGCAGCCCCGGTCAGGGTCTCACAGATACGCAGTATTTT	CASSPGQGLTDTQYF
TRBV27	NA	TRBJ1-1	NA	TGTGCCAGCAGTTCCCAGGGGAGTGCCACTGAAGCTTTCTTT	CASSSQGSATEAFF
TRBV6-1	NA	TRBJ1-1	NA	TGTGCCAGCAGTTCCCAAATGAACACTGAAGCTTTCTTT	CASSSQMNTEAFF
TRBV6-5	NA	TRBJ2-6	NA	TGTGCCAGCACCAAGGGGGGTGCCAACGTCCTGACTTTC	CASTKGGANVLTF
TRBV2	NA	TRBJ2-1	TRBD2	TGTGCCAGCGGGTTTACTAGCGGGAGCGGGAATGAGCAGTTCTTC	CASGFTSGSGNEQFF
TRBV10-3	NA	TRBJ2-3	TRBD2	TGTGCCATCAGTGAGTCGGCGGGGGTAACAGATACGCAGTATTTT	CAISESAGVTDTQYF
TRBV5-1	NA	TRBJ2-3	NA	TGCGCCAGCAGCTTGGGGTCCGGGGGCACAGATACGCAGTATTTT	CASSLGSGGTDTQYF
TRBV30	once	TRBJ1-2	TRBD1	TGTGCCTGGAGTGTTGCAGGGGGCACCGGTGAGGGCTACACCTTC	CAWSVAGGTGEGYTF
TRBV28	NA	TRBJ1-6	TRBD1	TGTGCCAGCAGTTTATCCCGACAGGGGGTCCACTTT	CASSLSRQGVHF
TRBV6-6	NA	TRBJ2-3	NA	TGTGCCAGCAGTTACTTGGGGAGTAGCACAGATACGCAGTATTTT	CASSYLGSSTDTQYF
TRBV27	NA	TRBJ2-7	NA	TGTGCCAGCAGTCCCTTGGGCGGGGATTACGAGCAGTACTTC	CASSPLGGDYEQYF
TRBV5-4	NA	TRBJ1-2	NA	TGTGCCAGCAGCTTCGGTCTCGGCTACACCTTC	CASSFGLGYTF
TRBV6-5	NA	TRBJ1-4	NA	TGTGCCAGCAGTTTAGGGGGAACCACTAATGAAAAACTGTTTTTT	CASSLGGTTNEKLFF
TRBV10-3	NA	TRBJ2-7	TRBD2	TGTCCGTTATCAGGACTAGCGGGATGGGGCTACGAGCAGTACTTC	CPLSGLAGWGYEQYF
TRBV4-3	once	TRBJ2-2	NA	TGCGCCAGCAGCCAAGATCAATACACCGGGGAGCTGTTTTTT	CASSQDQYTGELFF
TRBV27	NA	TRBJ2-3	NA	TGTGCCAGCAGTTTAAGTGTTAGCGCAGATACGCAGTATTTT	CASSLSVSADTQYF
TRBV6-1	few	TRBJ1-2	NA	TGTGCCAGCAGTGAGGTGGACAGACCCGGAAACTATGGCTACACCTTC	CASSEVDRPGNYGYTF
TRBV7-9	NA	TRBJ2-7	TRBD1	TGTGCCAGCAGCTCCCTGGGCCGGACAGGGGATTACGAGCAGTACTTC	CASSSLGRTGDYEQYF
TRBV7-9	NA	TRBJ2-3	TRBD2	TGTGCCGGTTATAGCGGGGCAACAGATACGCAGTATTTT	CAGYSGATDTQYF
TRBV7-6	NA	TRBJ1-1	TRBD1	TGTGCCAGCAGCGATAGACAGGGAGGCACTGAAGCTTTCTTT	CASSDRQGGTEAFF
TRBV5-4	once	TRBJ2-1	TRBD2	TGTGCCAGCAGTCTCCCGGGACTAGCGGTCTACAATGAGCAGTTCTTC	CASSLPGLAVYNEQFF
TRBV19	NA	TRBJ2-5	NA	TGTGCCAGTAGTATAGTTCCGGCACAAGAGACCCAGTACTTC	CASSIVPAQETQYF
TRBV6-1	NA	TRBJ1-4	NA	TGTGCCAGCAGGGCGGATTACAATGAAAAACTGTTTTTT	CASRADYNEKLFF
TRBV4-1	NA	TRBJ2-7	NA	TGCGCCAGCAGCCAAGATCAGGTAGCACCCTACGAGCAGTACTTC	CASSQDQVAPYEQYF
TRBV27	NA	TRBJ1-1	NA	TGTGCCAGCAGGGCGAACACTGAAGCTTTCTTT	CASRANTEAFF
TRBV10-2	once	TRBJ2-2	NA	TGCGCCTGCGAAGGGGGGGCCGGGGAGCTGTTTTTT	CACEGGAGELFF
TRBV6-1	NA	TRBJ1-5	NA	TGTGCCAGCAGTCTCGATCGTGGGCATATTGGGCATTTT	CASSLDRGHIGHF
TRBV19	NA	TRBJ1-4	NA	TGTGCCAGTAGTCGAAGACAGCTTGCAACTAATGAAAAACTGTTTTTT	CASSRRQLATNEKLFF
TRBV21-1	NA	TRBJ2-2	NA	TGTGCCAGCCACAGGGAAGGATCCGGGGAGCTGTTTTTT	CASHREGSGELFF
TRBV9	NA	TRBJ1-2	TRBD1	TGTGCCAGCAGCGCGCCCCTGACAGGGACAACTATGGTCTACACCTTC	CASSAPLTGTTMVYTF
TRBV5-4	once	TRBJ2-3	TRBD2	TGTGCCACCATGCCCGGGACTAGCGGGGGCCTCCCCGGCGATACGCAGTATTTT	CATMPGTSGGLPGDTQYF
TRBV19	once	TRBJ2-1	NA	TGTGCCAGTAGTATTGGCGGCGTCAATGAGCAGTTCTTC	CASSIGGVNEQFF
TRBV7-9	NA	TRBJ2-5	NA	TGTGCCAGCAGCTTAGAGACTATAAGGACCCAGTACTTC	CASSLETIRTQYF
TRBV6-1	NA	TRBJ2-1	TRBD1	TGTGCCAGCAGATCCGGGACAGGGGGCTACAATGAGCAGTTCTTC	CASRSGTGGYNEQFF